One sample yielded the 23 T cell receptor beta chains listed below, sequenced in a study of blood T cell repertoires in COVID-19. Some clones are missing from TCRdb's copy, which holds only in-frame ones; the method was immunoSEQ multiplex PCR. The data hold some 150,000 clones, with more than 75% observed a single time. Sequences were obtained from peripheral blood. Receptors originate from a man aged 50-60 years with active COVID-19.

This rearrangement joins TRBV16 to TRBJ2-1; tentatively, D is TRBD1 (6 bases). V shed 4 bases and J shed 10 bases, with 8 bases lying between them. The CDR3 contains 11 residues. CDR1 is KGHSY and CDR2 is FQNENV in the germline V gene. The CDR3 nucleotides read TGTGCCAGCAGCCCCGGACAGGAGCAGTTCTTC. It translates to CASSPGQEQFF.

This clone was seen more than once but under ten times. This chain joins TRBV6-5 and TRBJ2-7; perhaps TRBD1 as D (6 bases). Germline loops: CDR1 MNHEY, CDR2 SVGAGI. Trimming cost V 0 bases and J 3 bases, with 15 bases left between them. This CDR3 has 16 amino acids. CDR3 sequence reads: CASSYSSLVQGYEQYF. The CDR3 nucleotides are TGTGCCAGCAGTTACTCGTCGTTGGTACAGGGCTACGAGCAGTACTTC.

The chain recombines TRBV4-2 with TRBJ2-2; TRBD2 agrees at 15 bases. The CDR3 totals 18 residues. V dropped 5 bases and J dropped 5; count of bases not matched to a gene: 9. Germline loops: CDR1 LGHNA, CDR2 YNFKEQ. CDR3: CASSNGLAGGPGTGELFF. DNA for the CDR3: TGTGCCAGCAGCAACGGACTAGCGGGGGGGCCGGGGACCGGGGAGCTGTTTTTT.

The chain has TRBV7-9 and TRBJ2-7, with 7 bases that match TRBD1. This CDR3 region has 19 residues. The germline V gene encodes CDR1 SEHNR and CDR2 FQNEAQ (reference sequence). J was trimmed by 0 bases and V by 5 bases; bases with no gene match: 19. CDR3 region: CASSVLPGQNTYSSYEQYF. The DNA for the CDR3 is TGTGCCAGCAGCGTACTACCGGGACAGAATACATACAGCTCCTACGAGCAGTACTTC.

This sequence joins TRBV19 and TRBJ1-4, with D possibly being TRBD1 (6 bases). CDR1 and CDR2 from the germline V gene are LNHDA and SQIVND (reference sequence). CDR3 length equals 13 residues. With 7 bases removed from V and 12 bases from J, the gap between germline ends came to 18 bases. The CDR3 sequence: CASTLQTGGQLFF. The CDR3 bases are TGTGCCAGTACCCTACAGACAGGCGGGCAACTGTTTTTT.

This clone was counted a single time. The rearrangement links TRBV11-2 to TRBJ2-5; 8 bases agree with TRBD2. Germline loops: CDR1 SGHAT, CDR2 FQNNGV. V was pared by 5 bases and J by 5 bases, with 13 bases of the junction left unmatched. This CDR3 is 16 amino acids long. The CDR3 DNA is TGTGCCAGCAGCCCGCGGGCGGGGGGTTGGGAGGAGACCCAGTACTTC. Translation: CASSPRAGGWEETQYF.

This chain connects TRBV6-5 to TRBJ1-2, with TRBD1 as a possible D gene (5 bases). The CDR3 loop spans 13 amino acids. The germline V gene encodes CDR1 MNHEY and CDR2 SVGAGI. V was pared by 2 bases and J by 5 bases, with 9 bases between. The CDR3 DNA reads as TGTGCCAGCAGTTACGGGGGGTTTTATGGCTACACCTTC. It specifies CASSYGGFYGYTF.

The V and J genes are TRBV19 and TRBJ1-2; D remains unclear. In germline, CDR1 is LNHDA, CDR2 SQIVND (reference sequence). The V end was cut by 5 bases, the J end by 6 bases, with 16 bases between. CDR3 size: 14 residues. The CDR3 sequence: CASSLRGLMDGYTF. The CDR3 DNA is TGTGCCAGTAGTCTGCGGGGTCTTATGGATGGCTACACCTTC.

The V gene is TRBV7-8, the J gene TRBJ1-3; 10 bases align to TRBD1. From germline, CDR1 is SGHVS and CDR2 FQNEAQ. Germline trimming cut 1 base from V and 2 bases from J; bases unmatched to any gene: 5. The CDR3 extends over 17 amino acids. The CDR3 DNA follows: TGTGCCAGCAGCTTAGGCCCCGACAGGGGGCCTGGAAACACCATATATTTT. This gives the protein CASSLGPDRGPGNTIYF. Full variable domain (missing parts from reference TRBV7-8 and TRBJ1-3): GAGVSQSPRYKVAKRGQDVALRCDPISGHVSLFWYQQALGQGPEFLTYFQNEAQLDKSGLPSDRFFAERPEGSVSTLKIQRTQQEDSAVYLCASSLGPDRGPGNTIYFGEGSWLTVV.

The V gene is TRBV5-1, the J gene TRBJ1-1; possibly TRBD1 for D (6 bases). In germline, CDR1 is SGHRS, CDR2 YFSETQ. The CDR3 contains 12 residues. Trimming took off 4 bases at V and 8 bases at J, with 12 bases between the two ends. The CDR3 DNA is TGCGCCAGCAGCCCGGACAGTCCCGAAGCTTTCTTT. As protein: CASSPDSPEAFF. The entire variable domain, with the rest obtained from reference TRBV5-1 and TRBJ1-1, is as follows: KAGVTQTPRYLIKTRGQQVTLSCSPISGHRSVSWYQQTPGQGLQFLFEYFSETQRNKGNFPGRFSGRQFSNSRSEMNVSTLELGDSALYLCASSPDSPEAFFGQGTRLTVV.

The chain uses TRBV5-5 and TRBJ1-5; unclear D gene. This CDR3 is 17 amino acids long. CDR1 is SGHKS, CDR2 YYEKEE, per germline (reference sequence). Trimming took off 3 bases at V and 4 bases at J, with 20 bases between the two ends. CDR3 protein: CASSSGGIFGENQPQHF. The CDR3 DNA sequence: TGTGCCAGCAGCTCAGGAGGGATCTTTGGGGAAAATCAGCCCCAGCATTTT.

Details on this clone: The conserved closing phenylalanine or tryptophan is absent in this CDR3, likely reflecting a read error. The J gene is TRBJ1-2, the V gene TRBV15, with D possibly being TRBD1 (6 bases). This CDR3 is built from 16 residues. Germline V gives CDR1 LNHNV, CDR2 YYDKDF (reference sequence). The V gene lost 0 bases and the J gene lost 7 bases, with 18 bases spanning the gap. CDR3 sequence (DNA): TGTGCCACCAGCAGAGATTTGCGGGGGCGATTGAGTGGCTACACCCTC. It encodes CATSRDLRGRLSGYTL.

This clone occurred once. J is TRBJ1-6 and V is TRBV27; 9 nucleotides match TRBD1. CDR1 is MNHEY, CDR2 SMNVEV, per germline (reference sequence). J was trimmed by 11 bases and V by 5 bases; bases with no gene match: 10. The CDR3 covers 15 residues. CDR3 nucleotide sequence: TGTGCCAGCAGTCCCGGAGGGACAGGGTTGGCACCCCTCCACTTT. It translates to CASSPGGTGLAPLHF.

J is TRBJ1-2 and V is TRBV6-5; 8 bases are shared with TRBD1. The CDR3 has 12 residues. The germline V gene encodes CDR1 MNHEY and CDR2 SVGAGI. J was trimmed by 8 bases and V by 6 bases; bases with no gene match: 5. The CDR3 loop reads CASRDRVEGYTF. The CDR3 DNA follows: TGTGCCAGCAGGGACAGGGTAGAAGGCTACACCTTC.

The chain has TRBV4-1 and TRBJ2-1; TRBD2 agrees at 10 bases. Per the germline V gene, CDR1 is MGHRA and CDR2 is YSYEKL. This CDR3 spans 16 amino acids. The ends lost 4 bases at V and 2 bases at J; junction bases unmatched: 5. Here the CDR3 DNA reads TGCGCCAGCAGCCGCACACTAGCGGGGCCCTACAATGAGCAGTTCTTC. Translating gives CASSRTLAGPYNEQFF.

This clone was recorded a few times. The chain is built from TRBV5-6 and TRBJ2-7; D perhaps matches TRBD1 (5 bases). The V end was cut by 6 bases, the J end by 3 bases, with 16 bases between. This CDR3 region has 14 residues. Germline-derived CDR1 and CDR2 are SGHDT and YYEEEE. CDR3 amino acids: CASNLNQGLYEQYF. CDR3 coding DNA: TGTGCCAGCAACTTAAATCAGGGTCTCTACGAGCAGTACTTC.

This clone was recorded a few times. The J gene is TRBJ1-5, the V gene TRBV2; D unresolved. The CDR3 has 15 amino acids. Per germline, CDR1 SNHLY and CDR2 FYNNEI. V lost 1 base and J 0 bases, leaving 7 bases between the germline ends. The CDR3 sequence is CASSEDSRSNQPQHF. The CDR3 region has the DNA TGTGCCAGCAGTGAAGACTCCCGTAGCAATCAGCCCCAGCATTTT. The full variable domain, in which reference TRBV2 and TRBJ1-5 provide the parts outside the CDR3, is EPEVTQTPSHQVTQMGQEVILRCVPISNHLYFYWYRQILGQKVEFLVSFYNNEISEKSEIFDDQFSVERPDGSNFTLKIRSTKLEDSAMYFCASSEDSRSNQPQHFGDGTRLSIL.

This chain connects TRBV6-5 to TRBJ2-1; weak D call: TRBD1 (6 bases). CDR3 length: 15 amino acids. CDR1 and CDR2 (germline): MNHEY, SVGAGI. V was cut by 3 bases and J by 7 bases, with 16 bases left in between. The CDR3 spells CASSYSPTGGNEQFF. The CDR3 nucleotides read TGTGCCAGCAGTTATTCCCCGACAGGTGGGAATGAGCAGTTCTTC.

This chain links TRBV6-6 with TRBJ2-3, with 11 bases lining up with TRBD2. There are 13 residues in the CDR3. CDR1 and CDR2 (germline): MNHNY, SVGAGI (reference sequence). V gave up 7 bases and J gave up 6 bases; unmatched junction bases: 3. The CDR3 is CASIGTSGDTQYF. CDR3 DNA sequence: TGTGCCAGCATCGGGACTAGCGGTGATACGCAGTATTTT.

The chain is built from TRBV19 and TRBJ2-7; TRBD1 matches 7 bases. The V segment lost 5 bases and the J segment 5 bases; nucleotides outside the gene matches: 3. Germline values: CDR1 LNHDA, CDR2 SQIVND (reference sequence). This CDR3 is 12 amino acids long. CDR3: CASSRQGDEQYF. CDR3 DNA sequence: TGTGCCAGTAGTCGACAGGGTGACGAGCAGTACTTC.

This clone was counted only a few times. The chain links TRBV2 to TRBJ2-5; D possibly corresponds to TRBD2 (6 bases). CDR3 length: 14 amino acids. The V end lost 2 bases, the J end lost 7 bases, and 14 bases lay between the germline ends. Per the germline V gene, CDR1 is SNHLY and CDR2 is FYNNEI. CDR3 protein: CASSENRDFGTQYF. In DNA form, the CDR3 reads TGTGCCAGCAGTGAAAACCGGGACTTCGGGACCCAGTACTTC.

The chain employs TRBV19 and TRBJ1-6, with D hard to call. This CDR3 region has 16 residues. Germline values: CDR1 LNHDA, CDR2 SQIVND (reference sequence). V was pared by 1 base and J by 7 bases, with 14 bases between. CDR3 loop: CASSIARGGNNSPLHF. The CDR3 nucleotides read TGTGCCAGTAGTATAGCCCGTGGAGGGAACAATTCACCCCTCCACTTT.

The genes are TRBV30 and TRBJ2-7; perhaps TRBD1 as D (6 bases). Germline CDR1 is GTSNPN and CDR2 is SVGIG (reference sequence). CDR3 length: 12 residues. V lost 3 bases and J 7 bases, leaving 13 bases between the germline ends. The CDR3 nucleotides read TGTGCCTGGAGGCAAGCCCAGGGGGAGCAGTACTTC. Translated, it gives CAWRQAQGEQYF.